This T cell receptor beta chain is from a study of blood T cell repertoires in COVID-19. For the study at large: The United States, Italy and Spain supplied acute and convalescent COVID-19 samples.

There are 12 residues in the CDR3. CDR1 and CDR2 (germline): SEHNR, FQNEAQ (reference sequence). V dropped 3 bases and J dropped 7 bases, with 9 bases sitting between them. Authors' data handling: Cell counts per sample came from amplifying reference gene primers. The table came from immunoSEQ multiplex PCR; TCRdb's copy has only in-frame clones and leaves some out. Clone size and the V and J calls come from that table; the DNA yielded D and trimming. The repertoire has about 250,000 clones, around 80% of them found once; the top ten carry just over 8.5%. This clone was detected many times. This chain uses TRBV7-9 with TRBJ1-1; maybe TRBD1 (5 bases). The clonotype was recovered from a man aged 40-49 years with active or convalescent COVID-19. The sample consisted of peripheral blood. The CDR3 is CASSLRGDEAFF. The DNA of the CDR3 is TGTGCCAGCAGCTTGCGGGGGGATGAAGCTTTCTTT. Based on the CDR3 plus reference TRBV7-9 and TRBJ1-1, the full variable domain is DTGVSQNPRHKITKRGQNVTFRCDPISEHNRLYWYRQTLGQGPEFLTYFQNEAQLEKSRLLSDRFSAERPKGSFSTLEIQRTEQGDSAMYLCASSLRGDEAFFGQGTRLTVV.